This TCR beta chain was documented in a study of cytomegalovirus exposure and HLA in healthy donors (TCRdb year 2017). Describing the broader study: A later analysis indicated that the 120 or so validation repertoires were generated on the platform also employed for the 720 or so repertoires of the first cohort. The study aimed to test whether signatures of past pathogen exposure could be identified by cataloging public T cell receptors. In addition to the first cohort of 666 subjects, a separate validation cohort of 130 or so different subjects was used. The study combined high-throughput TCR immunosequencing, statistical association of individual TCRs with disease status, and machine learning to predict cytomegalovirus infection status. General conclusions and limits of the study: The authors suggested that the approach could potentially be extended to other disease states and immunological phenotypes. Three of the identified cytomegalovirus-associated TCR beta chains were confirmed in vitro to be specific for cytomegalovirus antigens. The study gave a list of some 150 TCR beta chains associated with cytomegalovirus. Across donors, most TCR sequences were observed very rarely, whereas some public TCRs were present in many individuals. Cytomegalovirus status was reported to be diagnosed by the classifier with high specificity and sensitivity in both the original and validation cohorts. A later analysis found that TCRs clustered in the first cohort also tended to co-occur in the roughly 110 validation repertoires, with roughly 95% of cluster scores above 0. The validation cohort had no HLA typing available for a later analysis, so co-occurrence within that cohort was assessed over all 120 repertoires.

The donors were included in the validation cohort of around 120 subjects, a group kept apart from the roughly 690-subject first cohort. The trim is 2 bases for V and 7 bases for J, with a gap of 7 bases between the germline ends. CDR1 and CDR2 are read off the germline V gene as SGHDT and YYEEEE. Spanning cysteine to phenylalanine, the CDR3 consists of 11 amino acids. Only the CDR3 portion is preserved as DNA: 33 bases, with reading frame beginning at the first base. The method was the immunoSEQ multiplex PCR assay. As for the authors' bioinformatics: To diagnose cytomegalovirus status from the catalog of TCR beta chain sequences, a statistical classification framework was built. TCRdb holds this immuneACCESS table with in-frame rearrangements only. Some clones are missing; in checked studies, unresolved V genes explain under half, and the rest has no known cause. For V, J and clone size, that table is used; D and trimming come from the DNA. For this sample there are 150,000 to 200,000 clones; 75% to 90% appear just once. Over 5.5% of the sample is taken by the ten largest.

This clone came up a few times. Its recognized antigen is unknown. No base-level quality is on record; no much larger clone is a single base apart. The chain is made from TRBV5-6 and TRBJ2-7; no D segment can be confidently identified. This clonotype originated in a man younger than 35 in good health and CMV-seropositive. Material: PBMCs. The CDR3 sequence is CASSFSSEQYF. The nucleotides are TGTGCCAGCAGCTTCAGTTCTGAGCAGTACTTC.